Sequencing of this TCR beta chain was carried out in a study of blood T cell repertoires in COVID-19 (TCRdb year 2020). Context from the whole study: Samples from collaborators originated in the United States, Italy and Spain and spanned both the acute and convalescent phases of COVID-19. The repertoires were made available in a free public database intended to serve as a resource for research on the immune response to SARS-CoV-2. Samples came from the ongoing ImmuneRACE study (first 160 participants) plus 1,254 subjects from 6 global collaborators. Deeply sampled blood TCRbeta repertoires from subjects exposed to, actively infected with, or recovered from COVID-19 were included in the dataset. Where available, HLA class I and class II types were taken from metadata supplied by the sample provider and were not determined by assay-based typing. Sample metadata almost always included a de-identified subject ID, COVID-19 status, age in years and sex. The material from the prospective study consisted of cDNA or gDNA derived from T cells, B-cell-depleted T cells, or PBMCs.

Broader findings and caveats from the paper: Clinical and demographic metadata were provided uncurated, with the amount varying by source and participant.

This clone was seen just once. The clone's antigen remains unknown. One base away there is no much larger clone; base qualities are not given. After removal of 7 bases from V and 1 base from J, the junction retains 5 bases not matched to a gene. In the germline V gene, CDR1 corresponds to SQVTM and CDR2 to ANQGSEA. The CDR3 has 14 amino acids, counting the end cysteine and phenylalanine. Of all the DNA, just the CDR3 is kept, 42 bases in frame from base 1. The collaborating institutions used their own protocols to collect whole blood in K2EDTA tubes. Collaborator samples were shipped for TCRbeta analysis as frozen whole blood, isolated PBMCs, or DNA extracted from either sample type. TCRbeta CDR3 regions were amplified from genomic DNA by means of the immunoSEQ Assay, a bias-controlled multiplex PCR. On the study's bioinformatics: Within the assay, amplification of reference gene primers was used to estimate how many nucleated cells each sample contained. To quantify the absolute abundance of each unique TCRbeta CDR3 rearrangement, sequence reads were collapsed and filtered. Productive Simpson clonality was computed per sample as the square root of Simpson's diversity index over productive rearrangements. TCRdb carries this immuneACCESS record with in-frame sequences only. Its versions omit some clonotypes, under half of them owing to an unresolved V gene in the studies checked, with the rest unexplained. V, J and clone size are those of that table, while D and trimming were read from the DNA. For this sample there are approximately 260,000 clones; 80% to 90% appear just once. Of the sample, roughly 9.6% is held by the ten largest clones.

Recombination connected TRBV29-1 to TRBJ2-2; 8 bases in the junction line up with TRBD1. This sequence was found in a woman between 70 and 85 years old with acute or convalescent COVID-19. The sample was peripheral blood. The sequence in DNA is TGCAGCGCCCGGACAGGGCGGAACACCGGGGAGCTGTTTTTT. It specifies CSARTGRNTGELFF.